This section outlines one T cell receptor beta chain sequence together with its context. Libraries were prepared by immunoSEQ multiplex PCR; TCRdb keeps only in-frame clonotypes and omits some of them. Here the sample spans approximately 200,000 clones, roughly 80% being singletons. The CDR3 covers 14 residues. Germline-derived CDR1 and CDR2 are SGHDT and YYEEEE. V lost 1 base, J lost 4 bases, and 9 bases lay in between. This sample is part of a study of blood T cell repertoires in COVID-19. V gene TRBV5-6 combines with J gene TRBJ2-1; D remains ambiguous. This receptor was obtained from a human donor in a cohort sampled during active COVID-19. The sequenced sample was peripheral blood. The CDR3 DNA sequence: TGTGCCAGCAGCTTGACTATCCCTTACAATGAGCAGTTCTTC. Amino acid sequence: CASSLTIPYNEQFF. Supplemented by reference TRBV5-6 and TRBJ2-1, the full variable domain reads DAGVTQSPTHLIKTRGQQVTLRCSPKSGHDTVSWYQQALGQGPQFIFQYYEEEERQRGNFPDRFSGHQFPNYSSELNVNALLLGDSALYLCASSLTIPYNEQFFGPGTRLTVL.